This is a list of T cell receptor beta chains from one sample in a study of cytotoxic CD8 clonotypes in ibrutinib-treated CLL. The method was immunoSEQ multiplex PCR; TCRdb's version includes in-frame clones alone and lacks a portion of them. The sample lists around 160,000 clones; roughly four fifths were seen once. Source: PBMCs, taken after 12 months of ibrutinib treatment. These receptors were collected from a human donor with chronic lymphocytic leukemia. Each CDR3 is given with its conserved first and last residue. The order of the fields is D gene, V gene, clone size, J gene, CDR3 protein, CDR3 DNA. D genes are given only for firm matches. Size is omitted from some rows. Given values are once, few, many or a class for expanded clones.

TRBD1	TRBV15	-	TRBJ1-3	CATSSPHGDRRSVSGNTIYF	TGTGCCACCAGCAGCCCTCATGGGGACAGGCGTAGTGTCTCTGGAAACACCATATATTTT
-	TRBV21-1	-	TRBJ2-7	CASSSGLAENYEQYF	TGTGCCAGCAGCTCGGGACTAGCAGAAAACTACGAGCAGTACTTC
-	TRBV18	-	TRBJ2-7	CASSPRQDSSEQYF	TGTGCCAGCTCCCCCCGACAGGATAGTTCCGAGCAGTACTTC
-	TRBV28	-	TRBJ1-2	CASFVFNYGYTF	TGTGCCAGCTTCGTATTTAACTATGGCTACACCTTC
-	TRBV7-2	-	TRBJ2-3	CASSLEWQLLTDTQYF	TGTGCCAGCAGCTTAGAGTGGCAACTCCTCACAGATACGCAGTATTTT
TRBD1	TRBV5-4	-	TRBJ2-7	CASSPDRGYEQYF	TGTGCCAGCAGCCCGGACAGGGGTTACGAGCAGTACTTC
TRBD1	TRBV7-2	-	TRBJ2-7	CASSHYRGQNEQYF	TGTGCCAGCAGCCACTACAGGGGGCAAAACGAGCAGTACTTC
-	TRBV30	-	TRBJ2-2	CAWSAWGPDTGELFF	TGTGCCTGGAGTGCGTGGGGCCCGGATACCGGGGAGCTGTTTTTT
-	TRBV21-1	few	TRBJ1-4	CASSNEPYNEKLFF	TGTGCCAGCAGCAACGAGCCGTATAATGAAAAACTGTTTTTT
-	TRBV9	-	TRBJ1-6	CASSAGRNSPLHF	TGTGCCAGCAGCGCAGGCAGGAATTCACCCCTCCACTTT
-	TRBV19	-	TRBJ2-3	CASTSSRGGTDTQYF	TGTGCCAGTACCTCCTCCAGGGGAGGCACAGATACGCAGTATTTT
-	TRBV19	few	TRBJ1-1	CASSSRLGEAFF	TGTGCCAGTAGTTCACGTCTGGGTGAAGCTTTCTTT
TRBD1	TRBV9	-	TRBJ2-1	CASSAGGTFYNEQFF	TGTGCCAGCAGCGCAGGGGGCACTTTCTACAATGAGCAGTTCTTC
TRBD1	TRBV27	many	TRBJ1-4	CASSTTGGAVEKLFF	TGTGCCAGCAGTACCACAGGGGGCGCGGTTGAAAAACTGTTTTTT
TRBD1	TRBV10-3	-	TRBJ1-5	CAISDPETGDQPQHF	TGTGCCATCAGTGATCCTGAGACAGGGGACCAGCCCCAGCATTTT
TRBD2	TRBV27	few	TRBJ2-5	CASTQPGLAGGGKETQYF	TGTGCCAGCACCCAACCGGGACTAGCGGGCGGGGGAAAAGAGACCCAGTACTTC
-	TRBV6-1	-	TRBJ2-7	CASSGQRYEQYF	TGTGCCAGCAGTGGACAGCGCTACGAGCAGTACTTC
-	TRBV19	-	TRBJ1-2	CATGEGGNYGYTF	TGTGCCACCGGGGAAGGGGGAAACTATGGCTACACCTTC
-	TRBV10-3	few	TRBJ2-7	CAISDPGLTSYEQYF	TGTGCCATCAGTGACCCGGGACTTACGTCCTACGAGCAGTACTTC
-	TRBV9	-	TRBJ1-1	CASSVEPTSEAFF	TGTGCCAGCAGCGTAGAACCCACCAGTGAAGCTTTCTTT
TRBD1	TRBV7-3	-	TRBJ2-5	CASSLQGQGVQETQYF	TGTGCCAGCAGCTTACAGGGACAGGGGGTTCAAGAGACCCAGTACTTC
-	TRBV14	once	TRBJ1-6	CASSPPRGPNSPLHF	TGTGCCAGCAGCCCCCCTCGGGGGCCTAATTCACCCCTCCACTTT
TRBD1	TRBV28	-	TRBJ1-3	CASSLTDRAGNTIYF	TGTGCCAGCAGTTTAACCGACAGGGCTGGAAACACCATATATTTT
-	TRBV7-7	-	TRBJ1-5	CATPPVPREYSNQPQHF	TGTGCCACCCCCCCAGTACCCAGGGAGTATAGCAATCAGCCCCAGCATTTT
-	TRBV5-1	-	TRBJ2-7	CASSLATGQTYEQYF	TGCGCCAGCAGCTTGGCTACCGGACAGACCTACGAGCAGTACTTC
TRBD1	TRBV7-3	-	TRBJ2-5	CASSLRGQGARETQYF	TGTGCCAGCAGCTTAAGAGGACAGGGGGCACGGGAGACCCAGTACTTC
-	TRBV5-1	-	TRBJ2-7	CASRDFERESYEQYF	TGCGCCAGCAGGGATTTTGAGAGGGAGAGCTACGAGCAGTACTTC
-	TRBV7-9	-	TRBJ2-1	CASSPRAGGENEQFF	TGTGCCAGCAGCCCCCGGGCAGGAGGGGAAAATGAGCAGTTCTTC
-	TRBV28	-	TRBJ1-1	CASMPPGRNTEAFF	TGTGCCAGCATGCCCCCGGGACGGAACACTGAAGCTTTCTTT
-	TRBV10-3	-	TRBJ2-7	CAISEWRGEQYF	TGTGCCATCAGTGAATGGCGGGGCGAGCAGTACTTC
TRBD1	TRBV27	once	TRBJ1-2	CASRYTGGGPPYYGYTF	TGTGCCAGCAGATACACAGGGGGCGGGCCACCCTACTATGGCTACACCTTC
-	TRBV2	-	TRBJ1-5	CASSEERQRNQPQHF	TGTGCCAGCAGTGAAGAGCGACAGCGCAATCAGCCCCAGCATTTT
-	TRBV7-6	-	TRBJ2-3	CASSHRLSTDTQYF	TGTGCCAGCAGCCACAGACTTAGCACAGATACGCAGTATTTT
-	TRBV19	-	TRBJ2-2	CASSTGTARGVTGELFF	TGTGCCAGTAGTACCGGGACTGCGCGCGGTGTCACCGGGGAGCTGTTTTTT
-	TRBV29-1	-	TRBJ2-5	CSVEFSSLSRGETQYF	TGCAGCGTAGAATTTTCATCCCTTAGCAGGGGAGAGACCCAGTACTTC
TRBD2	TRBV6-6	-	TRBJ2-2	CASTPGLAGAIGELFF	TGTGCCAGCACCCCCGGGCTAGCGGGGGCAATCGGGGAGCTGTTTTTT
-	TRBV30	-	TRBJ2-3	CAWSVPTGSTDTQYF	TGTGCCTGGAGTGTACCTACAGGGAGCACAGATACGCAGTATTTT
TRBD1	TRBV11-1	-	TRBJ1-2	CASSQDRGLFYGYTF	TGTGCCAGCAGCCAGGACAGGGGGCTTTTTTATGGCTACACCTTC
-	TRBV6-5	-	TRBJ2-7	CASSLTGYEQYF	TGTGCCAGCAGCCTTACAGGTTACGAGCAGTACTTC
TRBD2	TRBV7-2	-	TRBJ2-7	CASSRGWLAGVKDYEQYF	TGTGCCAGCAGCCGGGGCTGGCTAGCGGGAGTTAAGGACTACGAGCAGTACTTC
-	TRBV6-6	-	TRBJ1-4	CASSPLASNEKLFF	TGTGCCAGCAGTCCACTGGCGTCTAATGAAAAACTGTTTTTT
-	TRBV11-2	-	TRBJ2-7	CASSRGQSYEQYF	TGTGCCAGCAGCCGTGGGCAGTCCTACGAGCAGTACTTC
-	TRBV18	-	TRBJ2-5	CASSPKDRGGETQYF	TGTGCCAGCTCACCAAAAGATAGGGGGGGAGAGACCCAGTACTTC
TRBD1	TRBV9	-	TRBJ2-7	CASSQGGTGSSYEQYF	TGTGCCAGCAGCCAGGGAGGGACAGGGAGCTCCTACGAGCAGTACTTC
TRBD1	TRBV6-6	-	TRBJ1-5	CASSYSGTGRGQPQHF	TGTGCCAGCAGTTACTCCGGGACAGGGAGGGGACAGCCCCAGCATTTT
-	TRBV18	-	TRBJ2-3	CASSQTQGGINTQYF	TGTGCCAGCTCGCAAACACAGGGTGGGATAAATACGCAGTATTTT
TRBD2	TRBV28	-	TRBJ2-3	CASSLSSGGAPDTQYF	TGTGCCAGCAGTTTGAGTAGCGGGGGGGCCCCAGATACGCAGTATTTT
-	TRBV7-9	-	TRBJ1-4	CASSPIGRSSEKLFF	TGTGCCAGCAGCCCAATAGGACGGAGCTCCGAAAAACTGTTTTTT
-	TRBV7-2	few	TRBJ1-1	CASTPEPGNTEAFF	TGTGCCAGCACCCCGGAGCCCGGGAACACTGAAGCTTTCTTT
TRBD1	TRBV4-1	-	TRBJ2-7	CASSQDPGTGSEQYF	TGCGCCAGCAGCCAAGATCCCGGGACAGGGAGTGAGCAGTACTTC
TRBD1	TRBV27	-	TRBJ1-4	CASSLTGGAGKLFF	TGTGCCAGCAGTCTGACAGGGGGCGCGGGAAAACTGTTTTTT
-	TRBV10-3	-	TRBJ2-7	CAISESGDIRSYEQYF	TGTGCCATCAGTGAGTCGGGGGACATCCGTTCCTACGAGCAGTACTTC
-	TRBV27	-	TRBJ2-2	CASRKGVSTGELFF	TGTGCCAGCAGGAAGGGGGTGAGCACCGGGGAGCTGTTTTTT
-	TRBV7-2	-	TRBJ1-5	CASSQDPVGNQPQHF	TGTGCCAGCAGCCAAGATCCGGTAGGGAATCAGCCCCAGCATTTT
-	TRBV7-3	-	TRBJ2-1	CASSPRAGAAEEQFF	TGTGCCAGCAGCCCCCGTGCGGGGGCGGCGGAAGAGCAGTTCTTC
TRBD2	TRBV9	-	TRBJ2-7	CASSVVGSGGANEQYF	TGTGCCAGCAGCGTAGTGGGTAGCGGGGGGGCGAACGAGCAGTACTTC
-	TRBV29-1	few	TRBJ1-2	CSVVRGSAANYGYTF	TGCAGCGTCGTCAGGGGTTCCGCAGCTAACTATGGCTACACCTTC
-	TRBV15	-	TRBJ1-2	CATSRELDRSHGYTF	TGTGCCACCAGCAGAGAGCTTGACAGGTCACACGGCTACACCTTC
-	TRBV5-4	-	TRBJ1-2	CASSGGLNYGYTF	TGTGCCAGCAGCGGCGGACTTAACTATGGCTACACCTTC